Reported below is one T cell receptor (beta chain). The data are from a study of blood T cells in healthy people across ages. For the second PCR, which ran for about 7 to 11 cycles, a sample-barcoded 5' primer and a J-beta primer mix were used. TCRdb called the 5' RACE reads again in MiXCR, with one record for every CDR3 protein. This table holds more than 650,000 distinct CDR3 sequences, roughly 53% found once. Germline V lookup: CDR1 LNHNV, CDR2 YYDKDF (reference sequence). This CDR3 contains 19 residues. V shed 0 bases and J 2 bases; nucleotides not matched to a gene: 5. This rearrangement joins TRBV15 to TRBJ2-1; 15 bases align to TRBD2. The clonotype comes from an elderly man in good health. The sequenced sample consisted of blood. The chain's CDR3 is CATSREGLAGGGTYNEQFF. Here the CDR3 DNA reads TGTGCCACCAGCAGAGAGGGACTAGCGGGAGGTGGAACCTACAATGAGCAGTTCTTC.